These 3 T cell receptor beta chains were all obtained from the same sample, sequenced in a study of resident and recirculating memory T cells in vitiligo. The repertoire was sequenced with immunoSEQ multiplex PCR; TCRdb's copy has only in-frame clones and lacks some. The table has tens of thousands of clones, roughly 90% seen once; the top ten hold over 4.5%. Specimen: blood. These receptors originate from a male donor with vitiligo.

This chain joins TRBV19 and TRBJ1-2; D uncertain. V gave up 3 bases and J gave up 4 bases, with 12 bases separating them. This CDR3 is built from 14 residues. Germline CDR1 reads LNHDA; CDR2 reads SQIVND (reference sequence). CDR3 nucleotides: TGTGCCAGTAGTATGGAGCCCGCACTCTATGGCTACACCTTC. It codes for CASSMEPALYGYTF. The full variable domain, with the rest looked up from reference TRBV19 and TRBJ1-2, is DGGITQSPKYLFRKEGQNVTLSCEQNLNHDAMYWYRQDPGQGLRLIYYSQIVNDFQKGDIAEGYSVSREKKESFPLTVTSAQKNPTAFYLCASSMEPALYGYTFGSGTRLTVV.

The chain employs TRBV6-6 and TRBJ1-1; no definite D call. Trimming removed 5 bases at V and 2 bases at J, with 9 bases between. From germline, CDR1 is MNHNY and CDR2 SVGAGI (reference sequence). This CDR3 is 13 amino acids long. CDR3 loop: CASSLEGNTEAFF. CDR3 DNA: TGTGCCAGCAGTCTAGAGGGAAACACTGAAGCTTTCTTT.

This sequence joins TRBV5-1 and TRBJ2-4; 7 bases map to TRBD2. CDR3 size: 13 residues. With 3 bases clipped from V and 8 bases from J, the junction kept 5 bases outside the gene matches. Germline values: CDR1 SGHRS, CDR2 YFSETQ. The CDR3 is CASSSGREDIQYF. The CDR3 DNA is TGCGCCAGCAGCTCCGGCCGGGAGGACATTCAGTACTTC.